Detailed here is one T cell receptor beta chain. The antigen it recognizes is unknown. Base qualities are missing; no much larger clone stands one base away. This sample was taken from a study of shared clonotypes between healthy human individuals (dated by TCRdb to 2020 to 2021). Broadly, across the study: A few men and two women, aged 18 to 49 years, made up the cohort. For each donor, CD4 naive and CD4 memory were each given three plates, CD8 naive was given two plates, and CD8 memory was given one plate. Blood TCR repertoires of about 5 healthy adults were deeply sequenced to estimate repertoire size and the extent of clonotype sharing between individuals. Different laboratories and diverse techniques were used to prepare libraries and sequence TCR repertoires, to increase sequencing depth and limit assay-specific biases. Each donor's leukapheresis produced roughly between roughly 0.9 and 8.9 billion PBMCs. What the work shows at the level of the full study, not this receptor alone: Only blood was sampled, and tissue TCR repertoires likely differ from those in blood. Sharing across several donors was observed for about 4.8% of naive CD4, about 4% of naive CD8, over 2% of memory CD4, and about 0.38% of memory CD8 clonotypes. Pairwise subsampling led to the expectation that sequencing depth would affect the degree of clonotype sharing among donors. Incomplete sequencing was indicated by rarefaction of sorted-subset datasets, despite the large sequencing depth. Because the study included a small number of donors, the genetic and exposure-history diversity represented was limited. Estimated clonotype richness was generally larger for naive than for memory subsets. Compared with non-shared clonotypes, clonotypes shared by all four sorted-subset donors had higher generation probabilities.

Using the deep immunoSEQ assay, TCR CDR3 regions were amplified from genomic DNA by multiplex PCR. Extracted genomic DNA from each cell subset was distributed evenly across all wells of several immunoSEQ 96-well plates, and each plate was treated as a replicate. Each replicate PCR for sorted subsets received around 210 ng genomic DNA, equal to tens of thousands of T cell genomes. The purified libraries were quantified using a Qubit 3.0 fluorometer, sized with a Bioanalyzer 2100, and then quantified again using the KAPA Library Quantification kit. Every immunoSEQ 96-well plate was sequenced on a dedicated single-read 150-cycle Illumina NextSeq 550 flow cell. The study's own analysis went as follows. The immunoSEQ output contained only junctional sequences without quality scores, so filtering could not match that applied to full-length reads. Sequences were annotated with PyIR, a Python wrapper for IgBLAST v1.9, using IMGT germline references to assign V/J genes and CDR3. Reads were removed for weak V/J assignments (E-value above 1e-6), missing CDR3, stop codons, out-of-frame junctions, or ambiguous translated residues. A V3J clonotype was defined by an identical inferred V gene, J gene, and CDR3 amino acid sequence. Percentage overlap between repertoires was computed as shared unique clonotypes divided by the size of the smaller repertoire. Repertoire richness was assessed with RTK rarefaction, the Chao1 estimator, and Recon v2.1 estimates of unobserved clonotypes. Generation probabilities were computed with OLGA for all TCRbeta clonotypes obtained by the gDNA method from a handful of donors. The clones in this table, taken by TCRdb from immuneACCESS, are in-frame only. Not every clone is retained; where verified, under half of the shortfall comes from an unresolved V gene, and the cause of the rest is unknown. V and J calls and clone size come straight from that table; D and trimming were deduced from the DNA. The sample records millions of clones, about 95% of which are singletons. 1.1% of the sample comes from the top ten.

For the CD8 naive samples, CD45RO-negative cells were positively selected for CCR7, yielding a CD45RA+CCR7+ population from which TemRA cells were excluded. The donors were healthy, HIV-negative adults who had no recently reported acute infections or vaccinations. Every donor was a Caucasian adult residing in Nashville, Tennessee, USA. Blood was obtained by leukapheresis, after which PBMCs were separated by Ficoll-Histopaque density gradient centrifugation and cryopreserved in liquid nitrogen vapor phase. Purity and quantity of every magnetically sorted T cell population were checked by analytical flow cytometry. From each sorted fraction, genomic DNA was isolated and quantified by UV absorbance on a Nanodrop 2000c. The germline V gene yields ENHRY for CDR1 and SYGVKD for CDR2. Its CDR3 holds 13 amino acids, cysteine through phenylalanine. The only DNA kept is the CDR3, 39 bases in frame from the first base. Here V drops 10 bases and J drops 4 bases, and the junction holds 5 bases not matched to any gene.

The specimen sequenced was naive CD8+ T cells sorted from blood. The cell subset or site label corresponds to: CD45RA+CCR7+. The receptor comes from a man aged 18 to 29 in good health. The receptor chain draws on TRBV10-3 and TRBJ2-1; 9 central nucleotides agree with TRBD1. The CDR3 region: CASSGQGYNEQFF. The DNA sequence reads TGTGCCAGCTCGGGACAGGGATACAATGAGCAGTTCTTC.